One and the same sample provided the 32 T cell receptor beta chains below, sequenced in a study of regulatory T cells in long-lasting Graves disease. According to the study, TCR beta libraries were built with iRepertoire HTBI primers and CDR3-region Arm-PCR. TCRdb reanalysed the multiplex PCR reads using MiXCR and keeps one entry per CDR3 protein. The sample contains about 320,000 distinct CDR3 sequences, 18% of which appear only once. Time point here: newly diagnosed GD, antithyroid drugs for less than 3 months. RNA isolated from PBMCs was used to make the TCR library. The sequencing used peripheral blood mononuclear cells (PBMCs), collected at new diagnosis, from a patient treated with antithyroid drugs. Receptors originate from a female donor with Graves disease.

This clonotype appeared a few times. This sequence may be a read error, since a much larger clone differs from it by one base. The chain uses TRBV24-1 and TRBJ1-2; TRBD1 agrees at 8 bases. CDR1 is KGHDR, CDR2 SFDVKD, per germline. The CDR3 loop spans 13 amino acids. The CDR3, as DNA: TGTGCCGCCAGTGTCGGACAGGGTTCAGACTACACCTTC. As protein: CAASVGQGSDYTF.

This clonotype was observed at least ten times. The J gene is TRBJ1-4, the V gene TRBV15; D is possibly TRBD1 (5 bases). The CDR3 totals 17 residues. The germline CDR1 and CDR2 sequences are LNHNV and YYDKDF (reference sequence). V gave up 3 bases and J gave up 7 bases, with 21 bases separating them. The DNA for the CDR3 is TGTGCCACCAGCAGCGGAAAACTGACACCAAGGGGTGAAAAACTGTTTTTT. Translation gives CATSSGKLTPRGEKLFF.

This clonotype has at least ten counts. The V and J genes are TRBV3-1 and TRBJ2-1; TRBD2 is a possible D gene (5 bases). CDR1 LGHDT and CDR2 YNNKEL come from the germline V gene (reference sequence). The V end was cut by 4 bases, the J end by 8 bases, with 15 bases between. This CDR3 is built from 14 residues. CDR3 bases: TGTGCCAGCAGCCCCTTGGACTCCTTCGATGAGCAGTTCTTC. Amino acids: CASSPLDSFDEQFF.

This CDR3 is CASSIEGDSRETQYF. CDR3 coding DNA: TGTGCCAGTAGTATTGAGGGGGACTCTCGAGAGACCCAGTACTTC. V is TRBV19 and J is TRBJ2-5, with D perhaps given as TRBD1 or TRBD2 (6 bases each). The germline CDR1 and CDR2 sequences are LNHDA and SQIVND (reference sequence). The CDR3 length is 15 residues. Trimming took 3 bases from V and 4 from J, leaving 15 bases between them.

This clonotype was observed a handful of times. The chain employs TRBV7-2 and TRBJ2-2; D unclear. The CDR3 is made up of 16 amino acids. V lost 1 base to trimming and J lost 4 bases, with 13 bases between them. Germline V gives CDR1 SGHTA, CDR2 FQGNSA. The CDR3 nucleotides are TGTGCCAGCAGCTTAGTTCCAGCGAGACGCACCGGGGAGCTGTTTTTT. It encodes CASSLVPARRTGELFF.

Ten or more counts support this clonotype. This chain links TRBV27 with TRBJ2-7; perhaps TRBD1 as D (6 bases). This CDR3 region has 11 residues. Germline-derived CDR1 and CDR2 are MNHEY and SMNVEV (reference sequence). V was shortened by 8 bases and J by 12 bases, with 17 bases between the two germline ends. The CDR3, as DNA: TGTGCCAGCGGGACATCAGTTTTTCTGTACTTC. This sequence encodes CASGTSVFLYF.

This clonotype appeared many times. The genes are TRBV7-9 and TRBJ1-2, with 8 positions matching TRBD1. This CDR3 comprises 16 residues. Germline CDR1 and CDR2: SEHNR and FQNEAQ (reference sequence). V shed 5 bases and J 4 bases; nucleotides not matched to a gene: 12. The DNA for the CDR3 is TGTGCCAGCAGCAGTACCGGGACAGGAGCTACCTATGGCTACACCTTC. This sequence encodes CASSSTGTGATYGYTF.

V usage is TRBV27 and J usage is TRBJ1-2; 9 bases map to TRBD1. CDR3 length equals 14 residues. Germline V CDR1 and CDR2: MNHEY, SMNVEV (reference sequence). The V segment lost 3 bases and the J segment 7 bases; nucleotides outside the gene matches: 6. The DNA for the CDR3 is TGTGCCAGCAGTTTGGACAGGGGAAGTATTGGCTACACCTTC. Residues: CASSLDRGSIGYTF.

In regard to this clonotype: Since a much larger clone is just one base distant, this may be a read error. This chain uses TRBV28 with TRBJ1-1; a weak D match, TRBD1 (5 bases). CDR3 length: 13 amino acids. Germline loops: CDR1 MDHEN, CDR2 SYDVKM. CDR3 sequence: CTSLGGGNTEAFF. The CDR3 bases are TGTACCAGCCTCGGGGGGGGGAACACTGAAGCTTTCTTT.

This clonotype was found a few times. V is TRBV4-1 and J is TRBJ2-1; tentatively, D is TRBD1 or TRBD2 (6 bases each). V was shortened by 8 bases and J by 0 bases, with 17 bases between the two germline ends. The CDR3 length is 16 residues. Germline values: CDR1 MGHRA, CDR2 YSYEKL. This CDR3 reads CASGWVGGSSYNEQFF. CDR3 nucleotide sequence: TGCGCCAGCGGGTGGGTAGGGGGGAGCTCCTACAATGAGCAGTTCTTC.

This clonotype was observed a handful of times. The rearrangement links TRBV2 to TRBJ1-5; possible D gene TRBD1, 5 bases. V gave up 5 bases and J gave up 2 bases, with 13 bases separating them. Germline-derived CDR1 and CDR2 are SNHLY and FYNNEI. The CDR3 has 15 amino acids. CDR3 nucleotide sequence: TGTGCCAGCAGTCCAGATCCGGGGCGCAATCAGCCCCAGCATTTT. Its translation is CASSPDPGRNQPQHF.

Many counts were recorded for this clonotype. Here the CDR3 reads CASSPDARASTEAFF. The CDR3 DNA reads as TGTGCCAGCTCACCCGACGCTCGGGCGAGCACTGAAGCTTTCTTT. The chain combines TRBV18 with TRBJ1-1; D ambiguous. With 3 bases removed from V and 4 bases from J, the gap between germline ends came to 15 bases. The CDR3 length is 15 residues. Germline values: CDR1 KGHSH, CDR2 LQKENI.

This rearrangement joins TRBV12-3 or TRBV12-4 to TRBJ1-4; 7 nucleotides line up with TRBD1. The CDR3 is 13 residues long. The V segment lost 3 bases and the J segment 7 bases; nucleotides outside the gene matches: 2. The CDR3 loop reads CASSLTGTEKLFF. The DNA of the CDR3 is TGTGCCAGCAGTTTGACAGGGACTGAAAAACTGTTTTTT.

The chain is built from TRBV19 and TRBJ2-2; the D is unclear. The CDR3 runs 13 residues. The germline V gene has CDR1 LNHDA and CDR2 SQIVND (reference sequence). CDR3 coding DNA: TGTGCAGTTATGTCAGAGAACACCGGGGAGCTGTTTTTT. It codes for CAVMSENTGELFF.

This clonotype was found many times. The CDR3: CSASPRTGLATITQYF. CDR3 DNA: TGCAGTGCTAGCCCCAGAACGGGACTAGCGACTATAACCCAGTACTTC. V and J are TRBV20-1 and TRBJ2-5; the match to TRBD2 covers 10 bases. Germline lookup yields CDR1 DFQATT and CDR2 SNEGSKA (reference sequence). The V and J ends lost 3 bases and 8 bases, in that order; junction bases with no gene match: 15. There are 16 residues in the CDR3.

This clonotype appeared many times. V gene TRBV20-1 combines with J gene TRBJ2-2, with 10 bases matching TRBD1. Germline-derived CDR1 and CDR2 are DFQATT and SNEGSKA (reference sequence). The CDR3 loop spans 15 amino acids. The J segment lost 2 bases and the V segment lost 6 bases, leaving 6 bases of the junction unmatched. The CDR3 reads CSAGGTGVNTGELFF. The CDR3 coding sequence is TGCAGTGCGGGAGGGACAGGGGTCAACACCGGGGAGCTGTTTTTT.

This clonotype has at least ten counts. CDR3 protein: CASSRDSSSYNEQFF. Here the CDR3 DNA reads TGTGCCAGCAGTCGGGACTCGAGCTCCTACAATGAGCAGTTCTTC. This chain links TRBV2 with TRBJ2-1; D possibly corresponds to TRBD2 (6 bases). Germline CDR1 and CDR2: SNHLY and FYNNEI. V lost 5 bases and J lost 0, with 11 bases in between. The CDR3 extends over 15 amino acids.

This clonotype was seen more than once but under ten times. The chain is built from TRBV7-8 and TRBJ2-2; TRBD1 agrees at 7 bases. V trimming: 4 bases; J trimming: 1 base; junction bases outside the gene matches: 3. CDR3 length: 15 residues. The germline V gene has CDR1 SGHVS and CDR2 FQNEAQ. The CDR3 DNA reads as TGTGCCAGCAGCTCGACAGGGCTGAACACCGGGGAGCTGTTTTTT. Residues: CASSSTGLNTGELFF.

This clonotype was detected many times. This chain connects TRBV5-1 to TRBJ1-1, with D perhaps TRBD1 (5 bases). The CDR3 extends over 13 amino acids. Between the trimmed V and J ends, which lost 4 bases and 6 bases, there was a span of 13 bases. Looked up from germline, CDR1 is SGHRS and CDR2 is YFSETQ. The CDR3 DNA reads as TGCGCCAGCAGCGGGACGGCGGGATCTGAAGCTTTCTTT. This codes for CASSGTAGSEAFF. The whole variable domain, remainder taken from reference TRBV5-1 and TRBJ1-1, is KAGVTQTPRYLIKTRGQQVTLSCSPISGHRSVSWYQQTPGQGLQFLFEYFSETQRNKGNFPGRFSGRQFSNSRSEMNVSTLELGDSALYLCASSGTAGSEAFFGQGTRLTVV.

This clonotype was observed many times. V usage is TRBV13 and J usage is TRBJ2-5; 8 bases align to TRBD2. V shed 6 bases and J 5 bases; nucleotides not matched to a gene: 2. CDR1 is PRHDT, CDR2 FYEKMQ, per germline (reference sequence). The CDR3 is made up of 12 amino acids. CDR3 sequence (DNA): TGTGCCAGCAGGACTAGCGAGGAGACCCAGTACTTC. Encoded protein: CASRTSEETQYF.

This sequence joins TRBV9 and TRBJ1-3; D perhaps matches TRBD1 (6 bases). The CDR3 loop spans 16 amino acids. The V and J ends lost 5 bases and 0 bases respectively, with 15 bases between them. Germline assignment: CDR1 SGDLS and CDR2 YYNGEE. Here the CDR3 reads CASSPMTGISGNTIYF. The CDR3 DNA reads TGTGCCAGCAGTCCGATGACAGGAATCTCTGGAAACACCATATATTTT.

This clonotype was seen at least ten times. The J gene is TRBJ2-2, the V gene TRBV27; D assignment may be TRBD1 or TRBD2 (5 bases each). V lost 1 base and J 0 bases, leaving 18 bases between the germline ends. The CDR3 loop spans 19 amino acids. Germline values: CDR1 MNHEY, CDR2 SMNVEV (reference sequence). CDR3 bases: TGTGCCAGCAGTTTATATGCCTACCGGGACGTTGCGAACACCGGGGAGCTGTTTTTT. Translation: CASSLYAYRDVANTGELFF.

CDR3: CAYLDGRPFNEQFF. CDR3 nucleotides: TGTGCCTACCTTGACGGTCGGCCTTTTAATGAGCAGTTCTTC. The chain is built from TRBV30 and TRBJ2-1; D gene uncertain. Germline-derived CDR1 and CDR2 are GTSNPN and SVGIG (reference sequence). CDR3 length: 14 residues. Trimming stripped 7 bases from V and 7 bases from J, with 20 bases between.

The chain has TRBV5-6 and TRBJ2-1; weak D call: TRBD2 (9 bases). Germline V lookup: CDR1 SGHDT, CDR2 YYEEEE. With 4 bases removed from V and 4 bases from J, the gap between germline ends came to 27 bases. The CDR3 has 19 amino acids. The CDR3 DNA reads as TGTGCCAGCAGCCCCCTGGGCTCCCTAGCGGGACAGGTGTACAATGAGCAGTTCTTC. It encodes CASSPLGSLAGQVYNEQFF.

This clonotype was picked up many times. The V and J genes are TRBV5-1 and TRBJ1-6; 8 bases fit TRBD1. Germline V gene sequence: CDR1 SGHRS, CDR2 YFSETQ. The CDR3 has 15 amino acids. With V trimmed by 2 bases and J by 10 bases, 8 bases remained unmatched. This CDR3 is CASSFSGQGRSPLHF. DNA of the CDR3: TGCGCCAGCAGCTTCAGCGGACAGGGACGCTCACCCCTCCACTTT.

This clonotype was counted many times. The gene calls are TRBV12-3 or TRBV12-4 and TRBJ1-1, with D perhaps matching TRBD1 (6 bases). V shed 5 bases and J shed 1 base, with 11 bases lying between them. There are 14 residues in the CDR3. The CDR3 loop reads CASSPRDTNTEAFF. The CDR3 coding sequence is TGTGCCAGCAGTCCCCGGGACACGAACACTGAAGCTTTCTTT.

This clonotype was recorded at least ten times. In nucleotides, the CDR3 is TGCAGTGCTAGAGTCGGCAGCGGGAGGGCCGGCACAGATACGCAGTATTTT. It encodes CSARVGSGRAGTDTQYF. The chain links TRBV20-1 to TRBJ2-3; 10 bases map to TRBD2. Germline V lookup: CDR1 DFQATT, CDR2 SNEGSKA (reference sequence). This CDR3 has 17 residues. The V and J ends lost 1 base and 1 base, in that order; junction bases with no gene match: 8.

This clonotype was counted at least ten times. The chain links TRBV10-3 to TRBJ1-1; D may be TRBD1 (6 bases). The CDR3 covers 14 residues. With 7 bases removed from V and 3 bases from J, the gap between germline ends came to 15 bases. The germline CDR1 and CDR2 sequences are ENHRY and SYGVKD. The CDR3 sequence is CAINLTGLYTEAFF. The DNA of the CDR3 is TGTGCCATCAACCTGACAGGTCTGTACACTGAAGCTTTCTTT.

This clonotype was picked up many times. The chain joins TRBV19 to TRBJ1-1; unclear D gene. The CDR3 consists of 15 residues. Germline lookup yields CDR1 LNHDA and CDR2 SQIVND (reference sequence). V dropped 3 bases and J dropped 11 bases, with 22 bases sitting between them. CDR3 residues: CASSIVTLSGVIAFF. As DNA, the CDR3 is TGTGCCAGTAGTATCGTTACCCTGTCAGGTGTTATTGCTTTCTTT.

In its sample, this clonotype was seen many times. This chain uses TRBV12-3 or TRBV12-4 with TRBJ2-3, with TRBD2 identical over 7 bases. The CDR3 runs 15 residues. J was trimmed by 1 base and V by 1 base; bases with no gene match: 2. The CDR3 protein is CASSLGLAGTDTQYF. CDR3 nucleotides: TGTGCCAGCAGTTTAGGCCTAGCGGGCACAGATACGCAGTATTTT.

A note on this clonotype: A much larger clone is a single base away; this may be a read error. The V and J genes are TRBV6-2 or TRBV6-3 and TRBJ2-5, with TRBD1 as a possible D gene (6 bases). V gave up 10 bases and J gave up 11 bases, with 20 bases separating them. The CDR3 totals 12 residues. CDR1 and CDR2 from the germline V gene are MNHEY and SVGEGT. CDR3 region: CATRGVDNEQYF. The DNA for the CDR3 is TGTGCCACCAGGGGCGTCGACAATGAGCAGTACTTC.

At least ten counts were recorded for this clonotype. This chain links TRBV5-1 with TRBJ1-6, with 9 bases matching TRBD1. The CDR3 extends over 17 amino acids. The V gene's germline CDR1 is SGHRS and CDR2 YFSETQ. V was clipped by 0 bases and J by 8 bases; unmatched bases: 9. The CDR3 loop reads CASSLVGGQGPDSPLHF. The CDR3 coding sequence is TGCGCCAGCAGCTTGGTTGGGGGACAGGGCCCGGATTCACCCCTCCACTTT.